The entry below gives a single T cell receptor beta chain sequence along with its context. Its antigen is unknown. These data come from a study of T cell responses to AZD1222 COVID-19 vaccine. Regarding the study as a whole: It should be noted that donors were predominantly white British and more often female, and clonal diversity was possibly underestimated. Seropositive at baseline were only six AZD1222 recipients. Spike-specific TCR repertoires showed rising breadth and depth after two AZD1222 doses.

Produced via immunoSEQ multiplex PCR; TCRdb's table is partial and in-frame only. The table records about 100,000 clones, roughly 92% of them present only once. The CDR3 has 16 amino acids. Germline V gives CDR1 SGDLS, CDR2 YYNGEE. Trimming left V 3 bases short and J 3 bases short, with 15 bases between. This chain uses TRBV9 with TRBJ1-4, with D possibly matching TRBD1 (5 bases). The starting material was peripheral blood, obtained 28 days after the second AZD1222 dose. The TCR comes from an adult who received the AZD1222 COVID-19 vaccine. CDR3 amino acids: CASSDYQGQSNEKLFF. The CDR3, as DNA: TGTGCCAGCAGCGATTACCAGGGCCAATCTAATGAAAAACTGTTTTTT. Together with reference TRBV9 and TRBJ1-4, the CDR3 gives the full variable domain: DSGVTQTPKHLITATGQRVTLRCSPRSGDLSVYWYQQSLDQGLQFLIQYYNGEERAKGNILERFSAQQFPDLHSELNLSSLELGDSALYFCASSDYQGQSNEKLFFGSGTQLSVL.